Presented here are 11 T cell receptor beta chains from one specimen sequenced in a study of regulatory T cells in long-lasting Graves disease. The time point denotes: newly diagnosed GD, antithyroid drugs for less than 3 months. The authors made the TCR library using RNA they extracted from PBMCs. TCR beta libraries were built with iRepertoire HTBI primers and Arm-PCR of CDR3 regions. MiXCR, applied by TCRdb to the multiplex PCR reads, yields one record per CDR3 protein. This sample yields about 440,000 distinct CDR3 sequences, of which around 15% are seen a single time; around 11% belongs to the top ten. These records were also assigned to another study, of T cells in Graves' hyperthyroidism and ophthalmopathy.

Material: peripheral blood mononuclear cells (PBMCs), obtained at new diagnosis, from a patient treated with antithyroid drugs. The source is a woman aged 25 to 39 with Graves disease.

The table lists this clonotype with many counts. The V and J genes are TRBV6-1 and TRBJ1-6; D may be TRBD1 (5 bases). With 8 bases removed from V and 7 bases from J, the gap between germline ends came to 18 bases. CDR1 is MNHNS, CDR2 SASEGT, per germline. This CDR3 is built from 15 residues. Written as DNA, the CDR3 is TGTGCCAGCGCGCGGGCAGGGCCCTCGAATTCACCCCTCCACTTT. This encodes CASARAGPSNSPLHF.

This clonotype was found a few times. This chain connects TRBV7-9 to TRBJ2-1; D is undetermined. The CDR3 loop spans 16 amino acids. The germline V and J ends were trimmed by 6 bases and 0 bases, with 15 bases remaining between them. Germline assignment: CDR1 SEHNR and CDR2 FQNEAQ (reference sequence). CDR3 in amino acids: CASSSKFRSSYNEQFF. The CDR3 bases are TGTGCCAGCAGTTCCAAATTTAGGAGCTCCTACAATGAGCAGTTCTTC.

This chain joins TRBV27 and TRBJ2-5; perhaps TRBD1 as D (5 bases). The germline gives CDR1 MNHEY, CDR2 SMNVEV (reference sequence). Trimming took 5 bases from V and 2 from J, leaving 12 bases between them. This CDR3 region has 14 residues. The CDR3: CASSRLGAQETQYF. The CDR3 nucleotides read TGTGCCAGCAGTCGGCTAGGGGCACAAGAGACCCAGTACTTC.

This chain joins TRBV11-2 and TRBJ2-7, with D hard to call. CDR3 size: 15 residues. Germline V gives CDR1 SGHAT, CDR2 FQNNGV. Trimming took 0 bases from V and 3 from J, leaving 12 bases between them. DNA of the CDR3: TGTGCCAGCAGCTTAGAGGCCAGAGTCCACTACGAGCAGTACTTC. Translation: CASSLEARVHYEQYF.

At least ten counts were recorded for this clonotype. The CDR3 DNA is TGTGCCAGCAGCCGACAGGGGGCGGCCAAAAACATTCAGTACTTC. Protein: CASSRQGAAKNIQYF. The chain carries TRBV11-1 and TRBJ2-4; TRBD1 aligns across 10 bases. Germline CDR1 is SGHAT and CDR2 is FQDESV (reference sequence). V trimming: 5 bases; J trimming: 1 base; junction bases outside the gene matches: 2. The CDR3 spans 15 residues. Variable domain in full (rest from reference TRBV11-1 and TRBJ2-4): EAEVAQSPRYKITEKSQAVAFWCDPISGHATLYWYRQILGQGPELLVQFQDESVVDDSQLPKDRFSAERLKGVDSTLKIQPAELGDSAMYLCASSRQGAAKNIQYFGAGTRLSVL.

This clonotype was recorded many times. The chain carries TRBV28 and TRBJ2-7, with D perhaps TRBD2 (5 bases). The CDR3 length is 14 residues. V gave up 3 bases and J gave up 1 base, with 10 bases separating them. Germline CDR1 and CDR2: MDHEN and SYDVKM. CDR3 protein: CASSLLRRSYEQYF. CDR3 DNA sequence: TGTGCCAGCAGTTTGCTCCGGAGGTCCTACGAGCAGTACTTC.

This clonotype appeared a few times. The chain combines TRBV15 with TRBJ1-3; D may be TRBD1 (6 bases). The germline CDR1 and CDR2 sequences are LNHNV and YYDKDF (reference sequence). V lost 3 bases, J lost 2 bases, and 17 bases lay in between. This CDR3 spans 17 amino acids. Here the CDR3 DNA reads TGTGCCACCAGCAGGATGGGCTACAGGGAGACTGGAAACACCATATATTTT. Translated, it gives CATSRMGYRETGNTIYF.

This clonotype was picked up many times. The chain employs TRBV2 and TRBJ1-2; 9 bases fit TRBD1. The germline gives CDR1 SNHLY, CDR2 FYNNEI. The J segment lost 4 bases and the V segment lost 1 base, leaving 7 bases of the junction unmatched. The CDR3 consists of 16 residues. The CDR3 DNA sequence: TGTGCCAGCAGTGAAGTTGGACAGGGGCCTATCTATGGCTACACCTTC. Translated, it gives CASSEVGQGPIYGYTF.

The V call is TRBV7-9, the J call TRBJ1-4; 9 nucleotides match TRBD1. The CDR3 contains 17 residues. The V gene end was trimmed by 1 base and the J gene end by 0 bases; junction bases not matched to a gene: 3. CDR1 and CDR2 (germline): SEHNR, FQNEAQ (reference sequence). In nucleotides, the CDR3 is TGTGCCAGCAGCTTAGGGGACAGGGCTGCAACTAATGAAAAACTGTTTTTT. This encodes CASSLGDRAATNEKLFF.

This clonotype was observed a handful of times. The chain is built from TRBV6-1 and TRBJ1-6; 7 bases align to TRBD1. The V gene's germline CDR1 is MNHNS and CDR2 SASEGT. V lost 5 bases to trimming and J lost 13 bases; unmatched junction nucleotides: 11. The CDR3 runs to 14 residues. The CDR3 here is CASSKRGPLSPLHF. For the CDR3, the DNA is TGTGCCAGCAGTAAAAGGGGGCCCCTCTCGCCCCTCCACTTT.

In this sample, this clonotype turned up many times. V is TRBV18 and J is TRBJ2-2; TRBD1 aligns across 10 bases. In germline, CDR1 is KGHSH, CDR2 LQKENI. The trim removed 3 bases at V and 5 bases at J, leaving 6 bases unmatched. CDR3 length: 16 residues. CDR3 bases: TGTGCCAGCTCACCTCCGGGACAGGGGCGAACCGGGGAGCTGTTTTTT. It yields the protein CASSPPGQGRTGELFF.